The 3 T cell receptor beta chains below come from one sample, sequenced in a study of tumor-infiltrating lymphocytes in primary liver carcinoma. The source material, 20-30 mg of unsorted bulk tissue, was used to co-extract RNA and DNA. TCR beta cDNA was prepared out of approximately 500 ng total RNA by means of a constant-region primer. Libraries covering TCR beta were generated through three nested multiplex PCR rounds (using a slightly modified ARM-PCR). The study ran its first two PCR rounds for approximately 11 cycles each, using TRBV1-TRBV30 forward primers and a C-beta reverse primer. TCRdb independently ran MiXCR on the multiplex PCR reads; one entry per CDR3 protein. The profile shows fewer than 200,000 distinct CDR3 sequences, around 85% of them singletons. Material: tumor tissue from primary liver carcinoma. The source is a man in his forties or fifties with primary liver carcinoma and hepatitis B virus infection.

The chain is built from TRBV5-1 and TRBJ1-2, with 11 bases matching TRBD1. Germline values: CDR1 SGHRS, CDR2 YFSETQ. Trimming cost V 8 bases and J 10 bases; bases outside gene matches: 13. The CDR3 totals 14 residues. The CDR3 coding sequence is TGCGCCAGGAGCCCTTGGACAGGGGGCGATGACTACACCTTC. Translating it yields CARSPWTGGDDYTF.

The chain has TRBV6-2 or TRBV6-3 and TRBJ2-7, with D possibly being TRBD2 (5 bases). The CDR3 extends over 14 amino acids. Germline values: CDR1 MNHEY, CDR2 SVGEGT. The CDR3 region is CAISLWAGPYEQYF. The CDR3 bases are TGTGCGATCAGTCTCTGGGCGGGTCCCTACGAGCAGTACTTC.

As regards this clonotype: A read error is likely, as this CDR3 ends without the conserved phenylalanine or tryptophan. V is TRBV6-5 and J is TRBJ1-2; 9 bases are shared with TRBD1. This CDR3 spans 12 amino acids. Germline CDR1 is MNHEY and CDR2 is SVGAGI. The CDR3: CASSYRGHGYTV. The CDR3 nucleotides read TGTGCCAGTAGTTACAGGGGGCATGGCTACACCGTC.